This entry concerns a single T cell receptor (beta chain). Which antigen it targets is not known. No much larger clonotype is one base removed from it; base qualities were not supplied. Trimming accounts for 5 bases at V and 5 bases at J, while the number of junction bases matched to no gene is 5. In the germline V gene, CDR1 corresponds to MNHNS and CDR2 to SASEGT. Spanning cysteine to phenylalanine, the CDR3 consists of 13 amino acids. Only the CDR3 region is kept as DNA, spanning 39 bases read in frame from base 1. The library was generated by the immunoSEQ multiplex PCR assay. High-throughput TCR-beta CDR3 sequencing of genomic DNA from most patients was performed by Adaptive Biotechnologies. As for how the authors treated the data: Adaptive's ImmunoSEQ software was the source of the TCR sequencing data for about 17 patients, while a few other patients were processed with MiXCR and VDJtools. Because the origin of CDR3 nucleotide sequences shared between donor and recipient could not be assigned, those sequences were removed. At least 2-fold expansion over unstimulated cells and a minimum CFSE-low frequency of 0.002% (template counts) or 0.001% (read counts) were required for clones to be classified as alloreactive. Mappable clones were those detected in sequenced pre-transplant spleen, lymph node, or MLR CFSE-low populations of the donor or recipient. Cumulative frequency of alloreactive clones was calculated as a percentage of all sequences weighted by copy number. TCRdb's version of the immuneACCESS table is confined to in-frame rearrangements and falls short of the full clone set. An unresolved V gene accounts for under half of the shortfall where checked; the remainder is of unknown origin. D and trimming come from the DNA, and the V and J calls and clone size come from that table. For this sample the table gives about 40,000 clones, of which 91% were detected only once. Of the sample, 2.3% falls within the top ten clones.

This sample is part of a study of graft-versus-host responses after intestinal transplantation (dated by TCRdb to about 2021). General notes on the study: The transplants that recipients received were multivisceral, liver-intestinal, or isolated intestinal. All recipients received anti-thymocyte globulin induction followed by maintenance tacrolimus and steroids for roughly 3 years. After intestinal transplantation, graft-versus-host and host-versus-graft alloreactive T cell clones in the graft, circulation and bone marrow were tracked using bulk TCR-beta CDR3 sequencing. To identify alloreactive clones, pre-transplant mixed lymphocyte reaction products were sequenced and compared with unstimulated pre-transplant donor and recipient T cells. A cohort of 24 intestinal transplant recipients, including one retransplant, was enrolled, and a few patients lacking pretransplant specimens were excluded. A peak of at least 4% donor T cells among recipient peripheral blood mononuclear cells was the definition used for donor T cell macrochimerism. Samples from a few later patients were sequenced in-house on an Illumina MiSeq with MiXCR processing rather than by the commercial service.

Blood samples were collected up to 4 times in the first month after transplant and then at least monthly when available. Broad study findings and their caveats: Early after transplant, peak levels of circulating GvH clones were found to be associated with declines in HvG clones. GvH clones were detected in recipient bone marrow, and some of these GvH clones were observed earlier in ileal mucosa or blood, consistent with an intestinal mucosal origin. The conclusions were limited by the relatively low number and heterogeneity of the intestinal transplant patients. In the allografts of patients with donor T cell macrochimerism, GvH to HvG T cell clonal ratios were high.

The sequencing used PBMCs, collected 300 to 320 days after intestinal transplant. The source is a human patient who received an intestinal transplant, so some T cells may come from the graft donor. The chain links TRBV6-1 with TRBJ2-5, and TRBD2 matches 7 of the central bases. At the DNA level, the sequence is TGTGCCAGCAGTCGACTAGCTTTTGAGACCCAGTACTTC. Its translation is CASSRLAFETQYF.